This T cell receptor beta chain derives from a study of Ad26.COV2.S vaccination and SARS-CoV-2 variants (dated by TCRdb to the early 2020s). Turning to the overall study: Vaccine-arm donors were drawn from COV1001, a multicentre, randomized, double-blind, placebo-controlled phase I-IIa trial of Ad26.COV2.S in healthy adults. The TCR-sequenced set comprised approximately 32 samples: some 20 Ad26.COV2.S vaccine recipients, 5 placebo recipients and 8 SARS-CoV-2 convalescent individuals. Trial participants were randomized into five groups of five: low-dose or high-dose Ad26.COV2.S given once or twice, or placebo on both occasions. Throughout the experiments and outcome assessment, investigators stayed blinded to trial group allocation. The specificity and breadth of SARS-CoV-2-reactive T cell receptors after Ad26.COV2.S vaccination were assessed by TCRbeta repertoire sequencing. Ad26.COV2.S was administered intramuscularly at a dose of 5x10^10 or 1x10^11 viral particles, either as one shot or as two shots given 56 days apart. The paper's findings and limits, for the study overall: Spike-specific TCR breadth was higher in Ad26.COV2.S recipients than in placebo recipients (P = 0.0014). After vaccination, spike-specific CD8+ and CD4+ T cell responses were reported to show substantial breadth. It was noted by the authors that total T cell responses may have been underestimated by the TCR breadth and depth analyses. Comparable non-spike TCR breadth was observed between vaccine and placebo recipients, consistent with only spike being contained in the vaccine. The study lacked the statistical power to compare responses across vaccine doses or regimens.

V ends up 7 bases short and J 4 bases short, with an unmatched junction base count of 9. The CDR3 sequence holds 15 residues, the cysteine and phenylalanine included. CDR3 DNA only is kept here, 45 bases in frame from base 1. CDR1 MNHEY and CDR2 SMNVEV are derived from the germline V gene (reference sequence). Taken with the paper, the label for treatment or condition translates to: some 20 received Ad26.COV2.S at low or high dose, single or two shots; 5 received placebo; per-sample allocation not given. For vaccine and placebo recipients, the sequenced repertoires came from samples collected on day 63 after the first injection. Cohort 1b enrolled 25 or so adults aged 18-55 years at a single site in Boston, USA, between 29 July and 7 August 2020. As a vaccine, Ad26.COV2.S was a replication-incompetent adenovirus type 26 vector that expressed a prefusion-stabilized SARS-CoV-2 spike protein derived from the original Wuhan strain.

This clone was counted a single time. Which antigen it targets is not known. The input lacks base qualities; no much larger clone sits a single base away. The immunoSEQ Assay was used to sequence TCRbeta CDR3 regions. After extraction, genomic DNA underwent amplification by bias-controlled multiplex PCR, followed by high-throughput sequencing. Under the source paper's analysis protocol: Collapsing and filtering of sequences were performed to quantify the absolute abundance of each unique TCRbeta CDR3 region. T cell fraction was estimated by normalizing TCRbeta template counts to usable DNA, with usable DNA measured through amplification of reference genes found in all nucleated cells. Repertoire TCRs were annotated as SARS-CoV-2-specific when V gene, CDR3 amino acid sequence and J gene were exactly matched to a known reactive TCR set. The reference SARS-CoV-2 TCR set was obtained from MIRA and was filtered for enrichment in COVID-19-positive ImmuneCODE repertoires, whereby public or cross-reactive TCRs were removed. Using the MIRA antigens, annotated TCRs were further analysed by specific ORF or by position within an ORF. Breadth was defined as annotated unique rearrangements over total unique productive rearrangements; depth was the summed frequency of those rearrangements. Two-sided Wilcoxon rank-sum tests were used to compare TCR breadth between groups. TCRdb re-hosts the immuneACCESS table, in-frame sequences only. Its copies lack some clones; in the studies checked, an unresolved V gene accounts for under half of them, and the cause for the rest is not known. V and J calls and clone size follow that table, whereas D and trimming were derived from the DNA. The sample table lists approximately 410,000 clones, around 89% of them with a count of one. The top ten clones comprise around 3.6% of the sample.

The clonotype was recovered from a person aged 18-65 years who received the Ad26.COV2.S COVID-19 vaccine or a placebo. Recombination connected TRBV27 to TRBJ2-2, and 7 bases in between align with TRBD1. The specimen comprised peripheral blood, sampled in a trial of Ad26.COV2.S vaccine versus placebo. The sequenced DNA: TGTGCCAGCAAGCTAGGAGCAGGGGGCACCGGGGAGCTGTTTTTT. Its protein is CASKLGAGGTGELFF.